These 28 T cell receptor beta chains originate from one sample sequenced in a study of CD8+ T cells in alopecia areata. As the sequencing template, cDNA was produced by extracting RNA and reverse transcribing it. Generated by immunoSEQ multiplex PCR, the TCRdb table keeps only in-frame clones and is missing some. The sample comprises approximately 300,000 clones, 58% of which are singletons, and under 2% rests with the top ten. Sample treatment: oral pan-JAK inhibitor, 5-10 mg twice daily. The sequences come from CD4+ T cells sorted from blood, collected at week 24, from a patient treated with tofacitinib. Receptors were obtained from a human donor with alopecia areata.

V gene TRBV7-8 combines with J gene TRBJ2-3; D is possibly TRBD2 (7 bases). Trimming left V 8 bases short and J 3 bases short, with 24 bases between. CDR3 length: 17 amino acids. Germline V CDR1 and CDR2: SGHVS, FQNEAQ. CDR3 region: CASYLGRVGGQTDTQYF. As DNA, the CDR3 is TGTGCCAGCTATCTTGGTCGTGTGGGGGGGCAGACAGATACGCAGTATTTT.

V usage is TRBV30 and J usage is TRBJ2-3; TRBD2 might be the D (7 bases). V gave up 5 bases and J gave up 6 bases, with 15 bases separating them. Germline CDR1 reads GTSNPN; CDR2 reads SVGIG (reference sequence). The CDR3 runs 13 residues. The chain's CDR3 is CAWGSGGVDTQYF. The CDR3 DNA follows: TGTGCCTGGGGGTCGGGGGGCGTTGATACGCAGTATTTT.

The CDR3 region is CASSNPRQGAFF. The CDR3 region has the DNA TGTGCCAGCAGTAACCCCAGACAGGGAGCTTTCTTT. V and J are TRBV27 and TRBJ1-1; TRBD1 agrees at 7 bases. Per the germline V gene, CDR1 is MNHEY and CDR2 is SMNVEV (reference sequence). CDR3 size: 12 residues. V lost 5 bases to trimming and J lost 10 bases; unmatched junction nucleotides: 7.

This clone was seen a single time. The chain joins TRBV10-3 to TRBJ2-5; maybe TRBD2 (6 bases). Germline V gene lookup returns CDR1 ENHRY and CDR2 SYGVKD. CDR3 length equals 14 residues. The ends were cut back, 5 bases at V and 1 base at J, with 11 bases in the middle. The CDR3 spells CAISHSGLQETQYF. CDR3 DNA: TGTGCCATCAGTCATAGCGGCCTCCAAGAGACCCAGTACTTC.

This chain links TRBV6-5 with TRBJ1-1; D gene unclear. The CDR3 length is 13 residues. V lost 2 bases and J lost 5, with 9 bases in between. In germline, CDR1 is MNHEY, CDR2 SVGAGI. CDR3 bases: TGTGCCAGCAGTTACCCGTCTGGAACTGAAGCTTTCTTT. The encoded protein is CASSYPSGTEAFF.

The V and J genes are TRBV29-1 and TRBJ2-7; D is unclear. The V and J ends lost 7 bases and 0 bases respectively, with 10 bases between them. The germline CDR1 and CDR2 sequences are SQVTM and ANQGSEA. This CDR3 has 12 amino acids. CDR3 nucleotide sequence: TGCAGCGCTGCGGCAGACTCCTACGAGCAGTACTTC. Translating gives CSAAADSYEQYF.

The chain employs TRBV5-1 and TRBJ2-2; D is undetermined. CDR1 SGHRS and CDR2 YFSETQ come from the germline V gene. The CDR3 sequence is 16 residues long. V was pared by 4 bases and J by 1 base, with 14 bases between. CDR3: CASSPLGPQNTGELFF. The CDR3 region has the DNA TGCGCCAGCAGCCCCCTAGGCCCGCAGAACACCGGGGAGCTGTTTTTT.

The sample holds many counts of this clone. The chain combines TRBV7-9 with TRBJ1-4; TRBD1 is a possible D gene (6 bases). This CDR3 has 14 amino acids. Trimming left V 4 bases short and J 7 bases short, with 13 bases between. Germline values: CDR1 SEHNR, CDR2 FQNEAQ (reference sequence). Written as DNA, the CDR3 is TGTGCCAGCAGCTCAAGGACAGTTGGTGAAAAACTGTTTTTT. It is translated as CASSSRTVGEKLFF.

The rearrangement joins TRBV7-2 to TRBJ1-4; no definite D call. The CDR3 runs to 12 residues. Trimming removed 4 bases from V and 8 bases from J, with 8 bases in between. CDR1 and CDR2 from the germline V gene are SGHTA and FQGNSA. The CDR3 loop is CASSSQDEKLFF. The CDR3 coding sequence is TGTGCCAGCAGCTCCCAGGACGAAAAACTGTTTTTT.

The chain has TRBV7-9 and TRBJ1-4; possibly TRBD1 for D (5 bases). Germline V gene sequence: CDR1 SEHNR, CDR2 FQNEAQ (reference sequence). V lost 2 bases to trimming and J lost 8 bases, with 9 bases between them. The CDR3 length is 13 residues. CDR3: CASSLTGTEKLFF. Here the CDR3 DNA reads TGTGCCAGCAGCTTAACTGGGACCGAAAAACTGTTTTTT.

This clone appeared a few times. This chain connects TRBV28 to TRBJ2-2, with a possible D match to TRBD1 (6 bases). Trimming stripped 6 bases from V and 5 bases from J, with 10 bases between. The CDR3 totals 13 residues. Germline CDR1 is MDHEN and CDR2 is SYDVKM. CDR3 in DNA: TGTGCCAGCAGCCTACAGGGTACCGGGGAGCTGTTTTTT. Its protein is CASSLQGTGELFF.

DNA of the CDR3: TGTGCCAGCAGCTTTGGACTAGCGGCTGTCCAAGAGACCCAGTACTTC. Amino acid sequence: CASSFGLAAVQETQYF. This chain uses TRBV5-6 with TRBJ2-5; 10 positions agree with TRBD2. Germline V gene lookup returns CDR1 SGHDT and CDR2 YYEEEE. Trimming cost V 2 bases and J 1 base; bases outside gene matches: 5. The CDR3 has 16 residues.

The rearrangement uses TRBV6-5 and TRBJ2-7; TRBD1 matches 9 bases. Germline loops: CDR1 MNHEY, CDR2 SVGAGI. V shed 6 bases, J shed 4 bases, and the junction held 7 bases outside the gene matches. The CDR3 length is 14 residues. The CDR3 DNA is TGTGCCAGCAGAATGGGACAGGGAATTTACGAGCAGTACTTC. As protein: CASRMGQGIYEQYF.

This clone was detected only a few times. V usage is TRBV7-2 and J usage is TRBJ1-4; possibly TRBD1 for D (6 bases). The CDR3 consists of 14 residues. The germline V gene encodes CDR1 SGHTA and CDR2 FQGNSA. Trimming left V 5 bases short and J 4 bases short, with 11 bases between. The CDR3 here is CASSPQGINEKLFF. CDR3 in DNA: TGTGCCAGCAGCCCGCAGGGGATTAATGAAAAACTGTTTTTT.

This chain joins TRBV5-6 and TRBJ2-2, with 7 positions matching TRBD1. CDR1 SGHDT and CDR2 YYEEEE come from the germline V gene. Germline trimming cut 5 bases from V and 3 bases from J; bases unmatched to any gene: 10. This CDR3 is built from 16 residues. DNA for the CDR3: TGTGCCAGCAGTTCGACAGGGAGAAGGGACACCGGGGAGCTGTTTTTT. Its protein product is CASSSTGRRDTGELFF.

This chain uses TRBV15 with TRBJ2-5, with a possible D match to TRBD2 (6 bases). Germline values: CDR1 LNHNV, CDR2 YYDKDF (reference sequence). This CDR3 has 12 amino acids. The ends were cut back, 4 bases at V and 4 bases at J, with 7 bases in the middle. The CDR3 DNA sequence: TGTGCCACCAGCATGGGGGGAGAGACCCAGTACTTC. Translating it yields CATSMGGETQYF.

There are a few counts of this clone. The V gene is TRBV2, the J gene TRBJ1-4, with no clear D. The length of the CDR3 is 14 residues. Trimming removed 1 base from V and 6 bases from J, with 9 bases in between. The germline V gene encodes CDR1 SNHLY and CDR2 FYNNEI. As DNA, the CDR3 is TGTGCCAGCAGTGAAGATGGGCTAGATGAAAAACTGTTTTTT. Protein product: CASSEDGLDEKLFF.

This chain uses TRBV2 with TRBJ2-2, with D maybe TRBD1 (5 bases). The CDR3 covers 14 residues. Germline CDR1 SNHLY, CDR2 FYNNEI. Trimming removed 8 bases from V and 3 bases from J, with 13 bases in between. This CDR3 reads CASRRSRDTGELFF. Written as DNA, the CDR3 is TGTGCCAGCCGGCGGAGCAGGGACACCGGGGAGCTGTTTTTT.

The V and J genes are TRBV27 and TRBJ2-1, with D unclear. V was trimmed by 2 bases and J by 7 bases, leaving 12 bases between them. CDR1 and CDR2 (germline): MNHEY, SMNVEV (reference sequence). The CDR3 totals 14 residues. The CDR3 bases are TGTGCCAGCAGTTTACGAAACGAGTGGAATGAGCAGTTCTTC. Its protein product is CASSLRNEWNEQFF.

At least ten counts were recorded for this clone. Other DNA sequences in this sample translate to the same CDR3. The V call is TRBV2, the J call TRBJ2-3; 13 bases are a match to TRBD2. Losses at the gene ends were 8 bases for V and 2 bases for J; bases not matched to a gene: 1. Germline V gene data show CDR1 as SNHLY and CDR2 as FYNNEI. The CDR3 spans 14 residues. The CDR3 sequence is CASGLAGVTDTQYF. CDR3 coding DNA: TGTGCCAGCGGACTAGCGGGGGTCACAGATACGCAGTATTTT.

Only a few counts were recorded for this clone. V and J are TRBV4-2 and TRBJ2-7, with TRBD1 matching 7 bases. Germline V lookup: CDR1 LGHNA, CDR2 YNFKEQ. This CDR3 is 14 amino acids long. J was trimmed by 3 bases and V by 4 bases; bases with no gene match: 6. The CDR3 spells CASSRDRANYEQYF. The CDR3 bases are TGTGCCAGCAGCCGCGACAGGGCAAACTACGAGCAGTACTTC.

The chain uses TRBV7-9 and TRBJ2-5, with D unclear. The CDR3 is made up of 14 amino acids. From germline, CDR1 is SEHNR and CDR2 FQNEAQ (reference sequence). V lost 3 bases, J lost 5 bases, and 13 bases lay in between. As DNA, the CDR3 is TGTGCCAGCAGCTTCGATTCGTTTCGCGAGACCCAGTACTTC. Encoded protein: CASSFDSFRETQYF.

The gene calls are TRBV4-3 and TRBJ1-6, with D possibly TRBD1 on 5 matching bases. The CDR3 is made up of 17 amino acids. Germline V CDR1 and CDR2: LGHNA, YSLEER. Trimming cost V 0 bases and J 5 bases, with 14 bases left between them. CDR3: CASSQDKPGTNNSPLHF. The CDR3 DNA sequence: TGCGCCAGCAGCCAAGACAAACCCGGGACCAATAATTCACCCCTCCACTTT.

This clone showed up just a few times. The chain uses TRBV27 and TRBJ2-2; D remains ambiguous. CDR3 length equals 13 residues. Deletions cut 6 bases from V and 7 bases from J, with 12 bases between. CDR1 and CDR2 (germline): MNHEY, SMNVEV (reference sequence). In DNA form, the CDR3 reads TGTGCCAGCAGCAGCCCACCGTTCGGGGAGCTGTTTTTT. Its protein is CASSSPPFGELFF.

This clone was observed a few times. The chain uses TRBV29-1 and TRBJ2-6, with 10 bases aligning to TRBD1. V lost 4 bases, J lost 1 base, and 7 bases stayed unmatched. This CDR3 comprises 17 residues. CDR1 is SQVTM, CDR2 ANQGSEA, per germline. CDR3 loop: CSVGGQGGGSGANVLTF. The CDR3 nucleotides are TGCAGCGTTGGTGGACAGGGGGGAGGATCTGGGGCCAACGTCCTGACTTTC.

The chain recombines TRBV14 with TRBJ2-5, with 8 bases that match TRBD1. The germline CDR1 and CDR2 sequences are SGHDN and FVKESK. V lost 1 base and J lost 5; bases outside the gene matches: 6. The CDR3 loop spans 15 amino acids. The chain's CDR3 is CASSQVAGGVETQYF. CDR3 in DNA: TGTGCCAGCAGCCAAGTCGCAGGGGGCGTGGAGACCCAGTACTTC.

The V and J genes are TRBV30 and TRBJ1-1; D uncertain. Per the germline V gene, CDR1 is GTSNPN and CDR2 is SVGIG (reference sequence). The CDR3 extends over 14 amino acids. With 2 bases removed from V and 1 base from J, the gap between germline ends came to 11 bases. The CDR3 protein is CAWSPGSPNTEAFF. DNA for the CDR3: TGTGCCTGGAGTCCTGGGAGCCCGAACACTGAAGCTTTCTTT.

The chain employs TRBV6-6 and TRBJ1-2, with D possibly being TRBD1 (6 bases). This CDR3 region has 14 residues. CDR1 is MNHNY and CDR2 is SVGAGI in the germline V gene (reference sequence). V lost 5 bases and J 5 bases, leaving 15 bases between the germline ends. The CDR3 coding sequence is TGTGCCAGCAGTATAGGTGGGACATCGTATGGCTACACCTTC. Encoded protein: CASSIGGTSYGYTF.